The 23 T cell receptor beta chains below all came from one sample that was sequenced in a study of cytomegalovirus exposure and HLA in healthy donors. The study ran its PCR with 60 Vbeta and 13 Jbeta primers. Clones were sequenced by immunoSEQ multiplex PCR, and TCRdb holds only the in-frame ones, with some missing. The sample lists roughly 160,000 clones, approximately 77% seen once, with roughly 2.1% in the top ten. Sequencing was carried out using PBMCs. These receptors were taken from a man aged 45-60 years in good health and CMV-seropositive.

This clone was seen only a few times. V is TRBV7-9 and J is TRBJ2-7; 8 nucleotides agree with TRBD2. The junction had 8 bases not matched to a gene; V was cut back by 3 bases and J by 1 base. Germline V CDR1 and CDR2: SEHNR, FQNEAQ (reference sequence). The CDR3 runs to 16 residues. The CDR3 is CASSLIGGGNSYEQYF. Here the CDR3 DNA reads TGTGCCAGCAGCTTGATCGGGGGGGGGAATTCCTACGAGCAGTACTTC. Full variable domain (outside the CDR3, taken from reference TRBV7-9 and TRBJ2-7): DTGVSQNPRHKITKRGQNVTFRCDPISEHNRLYWYRQTLGQGPEFLTYFQNEAQLEKSRLLSDRFSAERPKGSFSTLEIQRTEQGDSAMYLCASSLIGGGNSYEQYFGPGTRLTVT.

This chain links TRBV7-9 with TRBJ2-7, with TRBD1 matching 7 bases. With 5 bases clipped from V and 3 bases from J, the junction kept 13 bases outside the gene matches. This CDR3 contains 16 residues. Germline V lookup: CDR1 SEHNR, CDR2 FQNEAQ (reference sequence). CDR3 DNA: TGTGCCAGCAGCCCCATCCCGGGACAGAACTACTACGAGCAGTACTTC. The encoded protein is CASSPIPGQNYYEQYF.

This chain uses TRBV20-1 with TRBJ2-5; D gene uncertain. Between the trimmed V and J ends, which lost 4 bases and 4 bases, there was a span of 7 bases. The CDR3 totals 11 residues. CDR1 is DFQATT and CDR2 is SNEGSKA in the germline V gene (reference sequence). CDR3: CSAKTGETQYF. The CDR3 DNA is TGCAGTGCTAAAACGGGAGAGACCCAGTACTTC.

The chain combines TRBV6-5 with TRBJ1-1, with TRBD1 identical over 9 bases. The germline V gene encodes CDR1 MNHEY and CDR2 SVGAGI. After removal of 5 bases from V and 5 bases from J, the junction contained 9 bases not matched to a gene. The CDR3 is 15 residues long. The CDR3 nucleotides read TGTGCCAGCAGTATCCGGGACAGGGCGCGGACTGAAGCTTTCTTT. This translates into CASSIRDRARTEAFF.

The chain links TRBV5-5 to TRBJ2-5, with TRBD2 matching 12 bases. Germline V gene data show CDR1 as SGHKS and CDR2 as YYEKEE (reference sequence). The CDR3 has 16 amino acids. Trimming at V came to 4 bases and at J to 0 bases, leaving 4 bases not matched to a gene. The CDR3 DNA reads TGTGCCAGCAGCCCTCTAGCGGGGGGGTACCAAGAGACCCAGTACTTC. Protein: CASSPLAGGYQETQYF.

This clone was seen only once. Other DNA variants within this sample encode the same CDR3. This sequence joins TRBV27 and TRBJ1-1, with no clear D. V shed 2 bases and J shed 1 base, with 8 bases lying between them. Germline CDR1 reads MNHEY; CDR2 reads SMNVEV (reference sequence). The CDR3 runs 14 residues. CDR3 bases: TGTGCCAGCAGTTTAGGAACAGCGAACACTGAAGCTTTCTTT. It specifies CASSLGTANTEAFF.

The chain is built from TRBV18 and TRBJ1-2; the match to TRBD1 covers 9 bases. This CDR3 region has 16 residues. Germline V gene sequence: CDR1 KGHSH, CDR2 LQKENI. V shed 0 bases and J 2 bases; nucleotides not matched to a gene: 4. The CDR3: CASSPPGGQGNYGYTF. Written as DNA, the CDR3 is TGTGCCAGCTCACCACCGGGCGGACAGGGGAACTATGGCTACACCTTC.

The chain combines TRBV11-3 with TRBJ2-3; 8 bases align to TRBD2. J lost 4 bases, V lost 5 bases, and 2 bases had no gene match. Germline-derived CDR1 and CDR2 are SGHNT and YENEEA. The CDR3 totals 13 residues. The CDR3 region has the DNA TGTGCCAGCAGCCCGGGGGGGGCAGATACGCAGTATTTT. Its protein is CASSPGGADTQYF.

The rearrangement joins TRBV7-2 to TRBJ2-1; TRBD1 aligns across 8 bases. The CDR3 totals 15 residues. CDR1 and CDR2 (germline): SGHTA, FQGNSA. The V and J ends lost 4 bases and 3 bases, in that order; junction bases with no gene match: 5. This chain's CDR3 is CASSSSGQVYNEQFF. CDR3 coding DNA: TGTGCCAGCAGCTCTTCGGGACAGGTCTACAATGAGCAGTTCTTC.

The genes are TRBV4-3 and TRBJ2-3; D might be TRBD2 (6 bases). V gave up 3 bases and J gave up 5 bases, with 9 bases separating them. Germline V CDR1 and CDR2: LGHNA, YSLEER. The CDR3 runs to 13 residues. The DNA of the CDR3 is TGCGCCAGCAGCCAGACTAGTAAAGATACGCAGTATTTT. This sequence encodes CASSQTSKDTQYF.

The chain links TRBV11-2 to TRBJ2-3; D possibly corresponds to TRBD2 (5 bases). Germline CDR1 SGHAT, CDR2 FQNNGV. Between the trimmed V and J ends, which lost 2 bases and 6 bases, there was a span of 12 bases. This CDR3 spans 14 amino acids. The DNA of the CDR3 is TGTGCCAGCAGCTTAAGCGGCATGTCCGATACGCAGTATTTT. Amino acid sequence: CASSLSGMSDTQYF.

The chain couples TRBV4-2 to TRBJ2-3; D is perhaps TRBD2 (5 bases). The V end lost 0 bases, the J end lost 2 bases, and 12 bases lay between the germline ends. Looked up from germline, CDR1 is LGHNA and CDR2 is YNFKEQ. This CDR3 has 16 residues. The CDR3 DNA is TGTGCCAGCAGCCAAGAATTGGCAGGACTCACAGATACGCAGTATTTT. This gives the protein CASSQELAGLTDTQYF.

This clone has a single count. This chain connects TRBV29-1 to TRBJ2-7, with D maybe TRBD2 (5 bases). CDR3 length: 13 residues. The germline CDR1 and CDR2 sequences are SQVTM and ANQGSEA. V was shortened by 5 bases and J by 3 bases, with 14 bases between the two germline ends. CDR3 sequence: CSVSRGRDYEQYF. CDR3 bases: TGCAGCGTTAGCCGCGGGCGCGACTACGAGCAGTACTTC.

The V gene is TRBV30, the J gene TRBJ2-5; 8 bases map to TRBD2. The germline gives CDR1 GTSNPN, CDR2 SVGIG (reference sequence). V shed 3 bases, J shed 5 bases, and the junction held 11 bases outside the gene matches. There are 15 residues in the CDR3. The chain's CDR3 is CAWRAHRGGGETQYF. CDR3 nucleotides: TGTGCCTGGAGGGCCCATCGGGGGGGAGGGGAGACCCAGTACTTC. The full variable domain, its missing parts supplied by reference TRBV30 and TRBJ2-5, is SQTIHQWPATLVQPVGSPLSLECTVEGTSNPNLYWYRQAAGRGLQLLFYSVGIGQISSEVPQNLSASRPQDRQFILSSKKLLLSDSGFYLCAWRAHRGGGETQYFGPGTRLLVL.

The CDR3 DNA reads TGTGCCAGCAGGACCTTGGTGATCGGGGGGGGCCGACACGAGCAGTACTTC. Translation gives CASRTLVIGGGRHEQYF. This chain uses TRBV2 with TRBJ2-7; 8 positions agree with TRBD2. The CDR3 spans 17 residues. V gave up 6 bases and J gave up 5 bases; unmatched junction bases: 18. From germline, CDR1 is SNHLY and CDR2 FYNNEI.

This clone was found once. This chain links TRBV29-1 with TRBJ2-6; D gene ambiguous. The germline gives CDR1 SQVTM, CDR2 ANQGSEA. CDR3 length: 17 amino acids. V was trimmed by 0 bases and J by 0 bases, leaving 12 bases between them. The CDR3 coding sequence is TGCAGCGTTGAAGACCACAGCTCAATCTCTGGGGCCAACGTCCTGACTTTC. It yields the protein CSVEDHSSISGANVLTF.

V gene TRBV5-1 combines with J gene TRBJ2-7; TRBD1 matches 7 bases. The germline V gene encodes CDR1 SGHRS and CDR2 YFSETQ. J gave up 2 bases and V 1 base, and 6 bases lay outside the gene matches. This CDR3 is 15 amino acids long. Written as DNA, the CDR3 is TGCGCCAGCAGCTTGACAGGGGTGAATCCCTACGAGCAGTACTTC. Its protein product is CASSLTGVNPYEQYF.

V gene TRBV7-2 combines with J gene TRBJ2-7, with D maybe TRBD1 (6 bases). This CDR3 has 13 residues. V was shortened by 8 bases and J by 2 bases, with 13 bases between the two germline ends. CDR1 SGHTA and CDR2 FQGNSA come from the germline V gene. Here the CDR3 reads CASGRTATYEQYF. The CDR3 DNA follows: TGTGCCAGCGGCCGGACAGCAACCTACGAGCAGTACTTC.

The V call is TRBV19, the J call TRBJ1-3; possibly TRBD1 for D (6 bases). The CDR3 has 15 residues. Between the trimmed V and J ends, which lost 6 bases and 0 bases, there was a span of 12 bases. Germline lookup yields CDR1 LNHDA and CDR2 SQIVND (reference sequence). As DNA, the CDR3 is TGTGCCAGTAGGACGGACAGAAGCTCTGGAAACACCATATATTTT. It encodes CASRTDRSSGNTIYF.

The chain uses TRBV7-6 and TRBJ2-3; 10 nucleotides line up with TRBD2. Germline-derived CDR1 and CDR2 are SGHVS and FNYEAQ. Trimming took 3 bases from V and 6 from J; bases not matched to a gene: 3. The CDR3 consists of 14 residues. As DNA, the CDR3 is TGTGCCAGCAGCTTCTCTAGCGGGGGCGATACGCAGTATTTT. Protein: CASSFSSGGDTQYF.

The chain has TRBV30 and TRBJ2-7; 8 bases agree with TRBD2. V lost 2 bases and J lost 1; bases outside the gene matches: 4. The CDR3 has 14 residues. In germline, CDR1 is GTSNPN, CDR2 SVGIG (reference sequence). DNA of the CDR3: TGTGCCTGGAGTACCGGGACTAGGTCCTACGAGCAGTACTTC. Its translation is CAWSTGTRSYEQYF.

The chain recombines TRBV7-6 with TRBJ2-3, with TRBD1 identical over 7 bases. With V trimmed by 5 bases and J by 0 bases, 11 bases remained unmatched. CDR3 length equals 17 residues. CDR1 is SGHVS and CDR2 is FNYEAQ in the germline V gene. Here the CDR3 reads CASSPRQGESSTDTQYF. The CDR3 nucleotides are TGTGCCAGCAGCCCGAGACAGGGAGAATCCAGCACAGATACGCAGTATTTT.

A word on this clone: Other DNA sequences within the sample encode an identical CDR3. V gene TRBV9 combines with J gene TRBJ1-6; TRBD1 might be the D (5 bases). Germline V gene lookup returns CDR1 SGDLS and CDR2 YYNGEE. CDR3 length: 16 amino acids. V was shortened by 4 bases and J by 10 bases, with 21 bases between the two germline ends. This CDR3 is CASSKAGDLLSSPLHF. DNA for the CDR3: TGTGCCAGCAGCAAGGCGGGGGATCTATTATCATCACCCCTCCACTTT.